This TCR beta chain came from a study of shared clonotypes between healthy human individuals (dated by TCRdb to the early 2020s). With regard to the full study: The cohort included three men and two women between 18 and 49 years of age. Per donor, three plates each were used for CD4 naive and CD4 memory, two for CD8 naive, and one for CD8 memory. To estimate repertoire size and how much clonotype sharing occurs between individuals, the study deeply sequenced the blood TCR repertoires of roughly 5 healthy adults. Libraries were prepared and TCR repertoires were sequenced by different laboratories using diverse techniques, in order to increase sequencing depth and limit assay-specific biases. Leukapheresis yielded between about 0.94 and 9.5 billion PBMCs per donor. Results and caveats for the whole study, not just this receptor: Compared with non-shared clonotypes, the clonotypes found in all four sorted-subset donors had higher generation probabilities. Sampling was restricted to blood, and TCR repertoires in tissues likely differ from the TCR repertoires found in blood. Incomplete sequencing was indicated by rarefaction of sorted-subset datasets, despite the large sequencing depth. Larger estimated clonotype richness was generally found for naive subsets than for memory subsets. Pairwise subsampling led to the expectation that sequencing depth would affect the degree of clonotype sharing among donors. About 4.5% of naive CD4, 3.5% of naive CD8, around 2.3% of memory CD4, and over 0.35% of memory CD8 clonotypes were shared across several donors. The small number of donors limited the genetic and exposure-history diversity represented.

The CDR3 numbers 18 residues from cysteine through phenylalanine. The only DNA kept is the CDR3, 54 bases in frame from the first base. CDR1 and CDR2 are drawn from the germline V gene: SGHDN, FVKESK. Trimming removed 3 bases from V and 1 base from J, leaving 19 bases between the germline ends. TCR CDR3 regions were amplified from genomic DNA by multiplex PCR using the deep immunoSEQ assay. Extracted genomic DNA from each cell subset was distributed evenly across all wells of several immunoSEQ 96-well plates, and each plate was treated as a replicate. Each replicate PCR for sorted subsets received about 200 ng genomic DNA, equal to around 32,000 T cell genomes. The purified libraries were quantified using a Qubit 3.0 fluorometer, sized with a Bioanalyzer 2100, and then quantified again using the KAPA Library Quantification kit. A separate single-read 150-cycle Illumina NextSeq 550 flow cell was used to sequence each immunoSEQ 96-well plate. On the authors' methods: Because the immunoSEQ output held only junctional sequences and lacked quality scores, the filtering could not match the filtering applied to full-length reads. Sequences were annotated with PyIR, a Python wrapper for IgBLAST v1.9, using IMGT germline references to assign V/J genes and CDR3. Reads were filtered out if the reads had weak V/J assignments (E-value above 1e-6), no CDR3, stop codons, out-of-frame junctions, or ambiguous translated residues. A V3J clonotype was defined by an identical inferred V gene, J gene, and CDR3 amino acid sequence. To compute the percentage overlap between repertoires, the number of shared unique clonotypes was divided by the size of the smaller repertoire. RTK rarefaction, the Chao1 estimator, and Recon v2.1 estimates of unobserved clonotypes were used to assess repertoire richness. OLGA was used to compute generation probabilities for all TCRbeta clonotypes that the gDNA method yielded from a handful of donors. TCRdb limited this immuneACCESS table to in-frame rearrangements with V and J called. A share of clones is missing; checked studies link under half to unresolved V genes, and the rest is unexplained. V and J calls and clone size are those listed in that table; D and trimming were worked out from the DNA. For this sample there are approximately 2.5 million clones; around 94% appear just once. Jointly, the top ten make up 0.13% to 0.15% of the sample.

In regard to this clone: Its antigen has not been determined. No base-level quality is on record; no much larger clone is a single base apart.

Donors were healthy HIV-negative adults with no recently reported acute infections or vaccinations. Every donor was a Caucasian adult residing in Nashville, Tennessee, USA. CD4+ T cells were enriched by magnetic negative selection, after which naive cells were positively selected on CD45RA and the negative fraction was taken as the memory subset. Blood was collected by leukapheresis, and PBMCs were isolated by Ficoll-Histopaque density gradient centrifugation and then cryopreserved in liquid nitrogen vapor phase. Analytical flow cytometry was used to check the purity and quantity of each magnetically sorted T cell population. Genomic DNA was isolated from each sorted fraction and quantified by UV absorbance on a Nanodrop 2000c.

This TCR derives from a young man in good health. The chain is encoded by TRBV14 joined to TRBJ2-4; there is no confident call for the D gene. Sequencing was carried out using naive CD4+ T cells sorted from blood. Reading the label with the study, this specimen's cell subset or site is: CD45RA+ positively selected. Here the CDR3 is given as CASSQFQLIAGAKNIQYF. The DNA sequence is given as TGTGCCAGCAGCCAGTTTCAGTTGATAGCCGGGGCCAAAAACATTCAGTACTTC.